These 2 T cell receptor beta chains share one sample of origin, sequenced in a study of OX40 agonist ivuxolimab in advanced cancers. Here immunoSEQ multiplex PCR was the method, and the copy in TCRdb shows in-frame clones only, minus some. The data show fewer than 95,000 clones, with around 80% seen just once and about 0.4% held by the top ten. Specimen: CD4+ or CD8+ T cells sorted from blood, collected in a trial of the OX40 agonist ivuxolimab. Receptors were obtained from an adult with an advanced solid tumor such as melanoma, head and neck, liver or kidney cancer.

The V and J genes are TRBV19 and TRBJ1-1; D not certain. Germline assignment: CDR1 LNHDA and CDR2 SQIVND (reference sequence). The CDR3 is made up of 13 amino acids. The V end lost 0 bases, the J end lost 1 base, and 3 bases lay between the germline ends. CDR3 in DNA: TGTGCCAGTAGTATAGACAGGAACACTGAAGCTTTCTTT. As protein: CASSIDRNTEAFF.

This rearrangement joins TRBV28 to TRBJ1-1, with 7 bases that match TRBD1. CDR1 is MDHEN and CDR2 is SYDVKM in the germline V gene. Trimming took 6 bases from V and 5 from J; bases not matched to a gene: 6. This CDR3 is built from 13 residues. The CDR3, as DNA: TGTGCCAGCAGGCTTGACAGGGTTACTGAAGCTTTCTTT. Its protein is CASRLDRVTEAFF.